This entry lists 7 T cell receptor beta chains sequenced from one sample in a study of blood T cell repertoires in COVID-19. Sequenced by immunoSEQ multiplex PCR; TCRdb stores in-frame clones only, minus some. The table records approximately 270,000 clones, roughly 80% of them present only once. The specimen was peripheral blood. These receptors were taken from a man of 80 years or more with acute or convalescent COVID-19.

This clone was recorded a few times. The V gene is TRBV2, the J gene TRBJ2-3; D may be TRBD2 (6 bases). V lost 6 bases to trimming and J lost 1 base, with 14 bases between them. This CDR3 region has 15 residues. Per the germline V gene, CDR1 is SNHLY and CDR2 is FYNNEI. CDR3 protein: CASRKASVRTDTQYF. The DNA for the CDR3 is TGTGCCAGCAGAAAGGCTAGCGTGCGCACAGATACGCAGTATTTT. Supplemented by reference TRBV2 and TRBJ2-3, the full variable domain reads EPEVTQTPSHQVTQMGQEVILRCVPISNHLYFYWYRQILGQKVEFLVSFYNNEISEKSEIFDDQFSVERPDGSNFTLKIRSTKLEDSAMYFCASRKASVRTDTQYFGPGTRLTVL.

This chain joins TRBV2 and TRBJ2-7; no reliable D call. Germline V gene sequence: CDR1 SNHLY, CDR2 FYNNEI. CDR3 length equals 12 residues. Deletions cut 3 bases from V and 6 bases from J, with 9 bases between. CDR3 DNA sequence: TGTGCCAGCAGTGACTTACCGGGCGAGCAGTACTTC. Translated: CASSDLPGEQYF.

This chain connects TRBV19 to TRBJ2-7, with TRBD2 identical over 8 bases. After removal of 0 bases from V and 1 base from J, the junction contained 11 bases not matched to a gene. CDR3 length: 18 amino acids. The V gene's germline CDR1 is LNHDA and CDR2 SQIVND (reference sequence). Here the CDR3 DNA reads TGTGCCAGTAGTATAGATTGGCCTGGCAGCGGGGGTTCCTACGAGCAGTACTTC. This gives the protein CASSIDWPGSGGSYEQYF.

The gene calls are TRBV2 and TRBJ1-2, with 8 bases lining up with TRBD1. The germline V gene has CDR1 SNHLY and CDR2 FYNNEI. CDR3 length: 14 residues. Unmatched junction bases numbered 8, after V lost 6 bases and J lost 5 bases. CDR3 DNA: TGTGCCAGCAGCGGACAGGGCGGGAGATATGGCTACACCTTC. Translated: CASSGQGGRYGYTF.

This sequence joins TRBV24-1 and TRBJ1-1, with 8 bases aligning to TRBD1. Per the germline V gene, CDR1 is KGHDR and CDR2 is SFDVKD. With 5 bases clipped from V and 4 bases from J, the junction kept 5 bases outside the gene matches. The CDR3 is 14 amino acids. The CDR3 bases are TGTGCCACCAGTGCCACAGGGGGTAGCACTGAAGCTTTCTTT. Translation gives CATSATGGSTEAFF.

The gene calls are TRBV27 and TRBJ1-2; D is possibly TRBD1 (6 bases). Trimming stripped 3 bases from V and 2 bases from J, with 10 bases between. The germline V gene has CDR1 MNHEY and CDR2 SMNVEV (reference sequence). The CDR3 is made up of 14 amino acids. CDR3 nucleotide sequence: TGTGCCAGCAGTTTTACAGGGTTAAACTATGGCTACACCTTC. Its protein product is CASSFTGLNYGYTF.

This clone was seen more than once but under ten times. The chain couples TRBV24-1 to TRBJ1-2; D is perhaps TRBD1 (5 bases). The germline gives CDR1 KGHDR, CDR2 SFDVKD. V lost 3 bases and J 2 bases, leaving 6 bases between the germline ends. This CDR3 has 13 amino acids. The CDR3 DNA follows: TGTGCCACCAGTGATGGGGGGAACTATGGCTACACCTTC. Amino acids: CATSDGGNYGYTF.